The clone carrying this T cell receptor beta chain was picked up a small number of times. Individual cDNA molecules (in the library) carried attached unique molecular identifiers. In TCRdb, the 5' RACE reads were re-called with MiXCR into one record per CDR3 protein. The repertoire holds 110,000 or so distinct CDR3 sequences, with around a fifth as singletons. This specimen belongs to a study of human T cells and chemical hapten exposure. The authors' total RNA extraction used unfractionated whole blood. Germline V gives CDR1 SEHNR, CDR2 FQNEAQ (reference sequence). V lost 0 bases, J lost 6 bases, and 9 bases lay in between. There are 14 residues in the CDR3.

The chain is built from TRBV7-9 and TRBJ2-4; tentative D call: TRBD2 (6 bases). The TCR was taken from a human donor in good health. This CDR3 reads CASSLAGDLNIQYF. The CDR3 DNA sequence: TGTGCCAGCAGCTTAGCTGGGGACTTAAACATTCAGTACTTC.